This T cell receptor (beta chain) was sequenced for a study of cytomegalovirus exposure and HLA in healthy donors. Broader study findings: Most sequenced TCRs were rare (though some public TCRs occurred in many donors). The study flagged some 170 TCR beta chains as cytomegalovirus-associated.

J was trimmed by 5 bases and V by 6 bases; bases with no gene match: 11. The germline V gene encodes CDR1 SGHNT and CDR2 YYREEE (reference sequence). The CDR3 is 15 amino acids. The study ran its PCR with 60 Vbeta and 13 Jbeta primers. Assay: immunoSEQ multiplex PCR; the TCRdb copy retains only in-frame clones and omits some. The table lists 99,000 or so clones, around 80% of them singletons, with more than 2.5% in the top ten. Comment on this clone: The antigen remains unidentified.

The chain links TRBV5-4 to TRBJ1-1; 9 nucleotides align to TRBD1. The sample comprised PBMCs. The receptor was isolated from a male donor in good health and CMV-seropositive. The CDR3 is CASTLQGTGLTEAFF. The CDR3 DNA reads TGTGCCAGCACCCTTCAAGGGACAGGGTTAACTGAAGCTTTCTTT. Filled out from reference TRBV5-4 and TRBJ1-1, the complete variable domain reads ETGVTQSPTHLIKTRGQQVTLRCSSQSGHNTVSWYQQALGQGPQFIFQYYREEENGRGNFPPRFSGLQFPNYSSELNVNALELDDSALYLCASTLQGTGLTEAFFGQGTRLTVV.